This T cell receptor (beta chain) appears in the sequencing data of a study of T-cell memory formation after mild COVID-19. Study overall: Across donors, TCR clusters were largely donor specific.

General study findings and limits: Later expanders leaned CD4+, whereas clones that contracted between day 15 and 85 were balanced CD4/CD8.

Germline assignment: CDR1 SGHDT and CDR2 YYEEEE. The CDR3 contains 15 residues. V was cut by 4 bases and J by 4 bases, with 15 bases left in between. This clonotype was counted ten times or more. What it binds is not known. TCRdb re-called the 5' RACE reads with MiXCR, one entry per CDR3 protein. In the table there are under 550,000 distinct CDR3 sequences, over 15% of which are singletons. The sequence was collected from an adult woman who had mild COVID-19 (a few samples of this study predate the infection). Cell type and time point are not known. The sequenced sample was PBMCs or a T cell subset sorted from them (not recorded which). V and J are TRBV5-6 and TRBJ2-1; D might be TRBD2 (6 bases). Here the CDR3 reads CASSPSGTPYNEQFF. The CDR3 DNA sequence: TGTGCCAGCAGCCCATCCGGGACTCCGTACAATGAGCAGTTCTTC.